A single T cell receptor (beta chain) is shown here with its context. The antigen is unknown. The data were obtained in a study of shared clonotypes between healthy human individuals. Study findings and constraints: Naive subsets usually exceeded memory subsets in estimated richness.

The table came from immunoSEQ multiplex PCR; TCRdb's copy has only in-frame clones and leaves some out. The sample has under 1 million clones, 80% to 95% seen once; the top ten hold around 24%. Germline V lookup: CDR1 LNHDA, CDR2 SQIVND (reference sequence). The CDR3 consists of 13 residues. V dropped 8 bases and J dropped 3 bases, with 11 bases sitting between them. Only CD45RO-negative cells positively selected for CCR7 counted as naive CD8 cells, so terminally differentiated effector memory CD45RA+ cells were excluded. Participating donors were healthy, HIV-negative adults free of recent acute infections or vaccinations.

The source of this sequence is a man aged 25 to 40 in good health. The sequenced sample was naive CD8+ T cells sorted from blood. The gene calls are TRBV19 and TRBJ2-1; no definite D call. The CDR3 reads CASAVYVYNEQFF. CDR3 coding DNA: TGTGCCAGTGCCGTCTACGTCTACAATGAGCAGTTCTTC.